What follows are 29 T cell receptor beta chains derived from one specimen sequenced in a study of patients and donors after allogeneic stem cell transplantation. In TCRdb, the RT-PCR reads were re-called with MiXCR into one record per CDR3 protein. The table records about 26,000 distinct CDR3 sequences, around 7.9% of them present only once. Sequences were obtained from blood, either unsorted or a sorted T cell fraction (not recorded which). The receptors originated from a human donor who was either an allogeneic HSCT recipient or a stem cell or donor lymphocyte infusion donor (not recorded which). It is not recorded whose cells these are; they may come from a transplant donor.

In DNA form, the CDR3 reads TGTGCCAGCAGCCAATTCGTAGGGGGTAACTATGGCTACACCTTC. Translating gives CASSQFVGGNYGYTF. V usage is TRBV11-3 and J usage is TRBJ1-2; tentatively, D is TRBD1 (6 bases). Trimming left V 5 bases short and J 1 base short, with 14 bases between. The CDR3 covers 15 residues. CDR1 and CDR2 (germline): SGHNT, YENEEA.

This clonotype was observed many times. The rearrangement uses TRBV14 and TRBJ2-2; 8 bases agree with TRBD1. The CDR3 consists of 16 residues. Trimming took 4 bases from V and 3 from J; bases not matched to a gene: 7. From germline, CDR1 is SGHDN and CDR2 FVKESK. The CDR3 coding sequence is TGTGCCAGCAGCCGCCGGACAGGGATGGACACCGGGGAGCTGTTTTTT. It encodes CASSRRTGMDTGELFF.

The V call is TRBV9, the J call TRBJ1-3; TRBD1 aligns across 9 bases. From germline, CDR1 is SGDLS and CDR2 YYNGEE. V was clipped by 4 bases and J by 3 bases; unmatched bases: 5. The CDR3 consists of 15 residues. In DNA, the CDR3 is TGTGCCAGCAGCTTCAGGACAGGGGTTGGAAACACCATATATTTT. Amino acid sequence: CASSFRTGVGNTIYF.

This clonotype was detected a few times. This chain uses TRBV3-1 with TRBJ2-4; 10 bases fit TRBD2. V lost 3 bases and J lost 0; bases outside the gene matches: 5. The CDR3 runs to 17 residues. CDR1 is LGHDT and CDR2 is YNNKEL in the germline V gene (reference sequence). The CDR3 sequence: CASSHSGLAVAKNIQYF. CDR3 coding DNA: TGTGCCAGCAGCCATTCAGGACTAGCGGTAGCCAAAAACATTCAGTACTTC.

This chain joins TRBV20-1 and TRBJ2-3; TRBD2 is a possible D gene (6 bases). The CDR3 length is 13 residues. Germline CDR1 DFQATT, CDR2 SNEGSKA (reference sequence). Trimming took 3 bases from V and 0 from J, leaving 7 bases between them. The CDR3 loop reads CSARGGSTDTQYF. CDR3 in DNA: TGCAGTGCTAGGGGGGGTAGCACAGATACGCAGTATTTT.

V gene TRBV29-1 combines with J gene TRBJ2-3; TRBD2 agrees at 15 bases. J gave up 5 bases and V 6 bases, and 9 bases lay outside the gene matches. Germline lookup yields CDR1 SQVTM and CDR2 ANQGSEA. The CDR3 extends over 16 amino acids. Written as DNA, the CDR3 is TGCAGCGTCACCCTGGGACTAGCGGGAGGTCTAGATACGCAGTATTTT. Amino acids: CSVTLGLAGGLDTQYF.

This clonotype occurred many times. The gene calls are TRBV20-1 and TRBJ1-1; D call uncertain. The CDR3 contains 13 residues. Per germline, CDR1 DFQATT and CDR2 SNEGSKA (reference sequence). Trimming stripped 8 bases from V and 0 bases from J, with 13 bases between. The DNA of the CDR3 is TGCAGTCCTAACACAGTCATGAACACTGAAGCTTTCTTT. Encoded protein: CSPNTVMNTEAFF.

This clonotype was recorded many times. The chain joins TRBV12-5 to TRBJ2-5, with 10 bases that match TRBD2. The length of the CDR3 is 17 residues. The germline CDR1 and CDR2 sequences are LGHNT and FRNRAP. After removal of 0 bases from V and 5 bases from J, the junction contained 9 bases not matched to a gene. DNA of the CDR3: TGTGCTAGTGGTTTGGTTTTAGCGGGAGGAGGATGGGAGACCCAGTACTTC. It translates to CASGLVLAGGGWETQYF. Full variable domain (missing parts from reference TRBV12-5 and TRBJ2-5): DARVTQTPRHKVTEMGQEVTMRCQPILGHNTVFWYRQTMMQGLELLAYFRNRAPLDDSGMPKDRFSAEMPDATLATLKIQPSEPRDSAVYFCASGLVLAGGGWETQYFGPGTRLLVL.

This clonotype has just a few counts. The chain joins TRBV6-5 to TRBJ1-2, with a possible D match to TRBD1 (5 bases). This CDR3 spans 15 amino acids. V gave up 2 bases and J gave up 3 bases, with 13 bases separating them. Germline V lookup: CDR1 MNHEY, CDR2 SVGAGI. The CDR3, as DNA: TGTGCCAGCAGTTACCCCCGGGGGAGGGACTATGGCTACACCTTC. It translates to CASSYPRGRDYGYTF.

This CDR3 is CASQTVYEQYF. CDR3 DNA sequence: TGTGCCAGCCAAACAGTCTACGAGCAGTACTTC. V gene TRBV3-1 combines with J gene TRBJ2-7; no clear D gene. CDR1 LGHDT and CDR2 YNNKEL come from the germline V gene (reference sequence). V was clipped by 8 bases and J by 3 bases, with 8 bases between them. This CDR3 contains 11 residues.

The CDR3 coding sequence is TGCAGTGCAACACAGGGGGAACGTAATTCACCCCTCCACTTT. Its protein is CSATQGERNSPLHF. This chain uses TRBV20-1 with TRBJ1-6; 8 positions agree with TRBD1. The CDR3 spans 14 residues. Trimming took 6 bases from V and 6 from J; bases not matched to a gene: 7. From germline, CDR1 is DFQATT and CDR2 SNEGSKA (reference sequence).

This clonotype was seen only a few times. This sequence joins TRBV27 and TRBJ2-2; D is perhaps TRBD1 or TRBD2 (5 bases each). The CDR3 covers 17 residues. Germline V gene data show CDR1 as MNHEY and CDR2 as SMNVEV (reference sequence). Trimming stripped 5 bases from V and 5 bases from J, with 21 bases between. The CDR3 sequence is CASSLGTSSLRTGELFF. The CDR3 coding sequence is TGTGCCAGCAGTCTAGGGACCAGCTCCCTGCGGACCGGGGAGCTGTTTTTT.

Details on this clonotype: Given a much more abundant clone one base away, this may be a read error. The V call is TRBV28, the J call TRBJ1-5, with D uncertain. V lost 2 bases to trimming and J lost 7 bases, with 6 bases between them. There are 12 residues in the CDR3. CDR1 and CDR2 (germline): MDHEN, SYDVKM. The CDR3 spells CASSLIGQPQHF. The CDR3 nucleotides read TGTGCCAGCAGTTTAATTGGACAGCCCCAGCATTTT.

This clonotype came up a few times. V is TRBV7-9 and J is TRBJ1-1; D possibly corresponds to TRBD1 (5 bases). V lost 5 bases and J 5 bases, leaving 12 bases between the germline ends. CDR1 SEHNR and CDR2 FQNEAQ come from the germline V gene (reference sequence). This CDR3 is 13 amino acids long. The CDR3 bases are TGTGCCAGCAGCCTGACAGTAGGGACTGAAGCTTTCTTT. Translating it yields CASSLTVGTEAFF.

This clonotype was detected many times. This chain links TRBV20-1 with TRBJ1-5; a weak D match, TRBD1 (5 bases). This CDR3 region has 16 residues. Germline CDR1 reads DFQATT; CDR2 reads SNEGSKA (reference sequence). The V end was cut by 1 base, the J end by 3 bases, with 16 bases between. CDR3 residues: CSARVRGDGFNQPQHF. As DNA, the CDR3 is TGCAGTGCTAGAGTGAGGGGTGATGGTTTCAATCAGCCCCAGCATTTT.

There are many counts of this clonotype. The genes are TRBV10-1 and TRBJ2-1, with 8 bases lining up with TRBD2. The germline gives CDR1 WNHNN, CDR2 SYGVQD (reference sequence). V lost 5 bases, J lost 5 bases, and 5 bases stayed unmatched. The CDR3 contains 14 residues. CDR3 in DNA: TGCGCCAGCAGTAGCGGGGGCTTCAACAATGAGCAGTTCTTC. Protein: CASSSGGFNNEQFF.

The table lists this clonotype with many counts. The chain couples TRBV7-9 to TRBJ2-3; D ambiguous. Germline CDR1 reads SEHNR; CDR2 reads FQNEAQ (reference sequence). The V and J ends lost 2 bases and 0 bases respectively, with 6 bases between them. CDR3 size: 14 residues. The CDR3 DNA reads TGTGCCAGCAGCTTACGGCGGAGCACAGATACGCAGTATTTT. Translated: CASSLRRSTDTQYF.

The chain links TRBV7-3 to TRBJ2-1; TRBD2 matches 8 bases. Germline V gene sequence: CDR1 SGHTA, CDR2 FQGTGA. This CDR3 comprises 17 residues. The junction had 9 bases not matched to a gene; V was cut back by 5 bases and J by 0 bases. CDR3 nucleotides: TGTGCCAGCAGCCCCGTGGGGGCGGGGGGCTCCTACAATGAGCAGTTCTTC. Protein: CASSPVGAGGSYNEQFF.

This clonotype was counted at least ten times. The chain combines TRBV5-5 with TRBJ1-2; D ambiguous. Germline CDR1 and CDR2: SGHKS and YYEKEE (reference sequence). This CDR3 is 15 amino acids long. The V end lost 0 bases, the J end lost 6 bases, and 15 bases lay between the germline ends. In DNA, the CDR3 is TGTGCCAGCAGCTTGGTTGGGGAATCGCTGGATGGCTACACCTTC. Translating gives CASSLVGESLDGYTF.

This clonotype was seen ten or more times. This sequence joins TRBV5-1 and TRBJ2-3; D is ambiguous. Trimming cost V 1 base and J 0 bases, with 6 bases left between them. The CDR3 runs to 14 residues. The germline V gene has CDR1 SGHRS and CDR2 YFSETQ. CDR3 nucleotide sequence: TGCGCCAGCAGCTTGAGTCTTAGCACAGATACGCAGTATTTT. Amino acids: CASSLSLSTDTQYF.

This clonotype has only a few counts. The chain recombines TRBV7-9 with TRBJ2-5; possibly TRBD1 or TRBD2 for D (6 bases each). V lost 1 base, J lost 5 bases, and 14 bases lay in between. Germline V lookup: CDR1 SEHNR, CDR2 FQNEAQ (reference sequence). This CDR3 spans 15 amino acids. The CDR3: CASSLGLGGRETQYF. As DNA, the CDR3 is TGTGCCAGCAGCTTAGGATTAGGGGGGCGGGAGACCCAGTACTTC.

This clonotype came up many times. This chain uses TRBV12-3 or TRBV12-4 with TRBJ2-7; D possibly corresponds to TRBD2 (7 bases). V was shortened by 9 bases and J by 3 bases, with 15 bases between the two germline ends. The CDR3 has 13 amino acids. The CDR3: CARKGGGVYEQYF. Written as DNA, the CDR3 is TGTGCCAGGAAGGGAGGGGGGGTCTACGAGCAGTACTTC.

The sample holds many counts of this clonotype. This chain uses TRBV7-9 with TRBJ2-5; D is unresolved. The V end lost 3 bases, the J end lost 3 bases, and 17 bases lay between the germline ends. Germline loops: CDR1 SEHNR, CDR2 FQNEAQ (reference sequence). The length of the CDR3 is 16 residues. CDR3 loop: CASSFFYGPSKETQYF. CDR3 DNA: TGTGCCAGCAGCTTTTTCTACGGCCCGTCGAAAGAGACCCAGTACTTC.

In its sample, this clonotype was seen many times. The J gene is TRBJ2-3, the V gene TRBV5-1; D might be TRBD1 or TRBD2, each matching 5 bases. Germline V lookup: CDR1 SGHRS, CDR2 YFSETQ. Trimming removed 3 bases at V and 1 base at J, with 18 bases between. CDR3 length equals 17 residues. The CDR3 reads CASSYLTGRGGTDTQYF. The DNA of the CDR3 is TGCGCCAGCAGCTACCTTACGGGGAGAGGGGGCACAGATACGCAGTATTTT.

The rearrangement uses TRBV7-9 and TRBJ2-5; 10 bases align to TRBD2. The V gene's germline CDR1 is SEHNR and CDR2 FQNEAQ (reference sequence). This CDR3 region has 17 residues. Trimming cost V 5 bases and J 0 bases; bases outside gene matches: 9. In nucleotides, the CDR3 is TGTGCCAGCAGCCCCGGGGTAGCGGGGGGATACCAAGAGACCCAGTACTTC. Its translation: CASSPGVAGGYQETQYF.

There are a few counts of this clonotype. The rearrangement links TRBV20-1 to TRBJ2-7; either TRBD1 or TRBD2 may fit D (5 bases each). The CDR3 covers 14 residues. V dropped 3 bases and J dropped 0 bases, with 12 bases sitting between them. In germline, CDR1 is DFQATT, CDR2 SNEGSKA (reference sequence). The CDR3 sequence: CSARGDHLSYEQYF. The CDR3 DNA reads TGCAGTGCTAGGGGGGACCACCTCTCCTACGAGCAGTACTTC.

The CDR3 region has the DNA TGTGCCAGCAGTCCCCTCCTGAACACTGAAGCTTTCTTT. Encoded protein: CASSPLLNTEAFF. The J gene is TRBJ1-1, the V gene TRBV28; no clear D gene. V shed 5 bases and J shed 0 bases, with 7 bases lying between them. Germline lookup yields CDR1 MDHEN and CDR2 SYDVKM. The CDR3 has 13 residues. Full variable domain (remainder filled in from reference TRBV28 and TRBJ1-1): DVKVTQSSRYLVKRTGEKVFLECVQDMDHENMFWYRQDPGLGLRLIYFSYDVKMKEKGDIPEGYSVSREKKERFSLILESASTNQTSMYLCASSPLLNTEAFFGQGTRLTVV.

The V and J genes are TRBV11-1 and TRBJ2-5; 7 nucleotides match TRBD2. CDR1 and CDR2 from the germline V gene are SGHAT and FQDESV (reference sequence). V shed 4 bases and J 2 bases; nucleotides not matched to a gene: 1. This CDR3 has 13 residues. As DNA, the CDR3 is TGTGCCAGCAGCTGGACTAGTCAAGAGACCCAGTACTTC. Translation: CASSWTSQETQYF.

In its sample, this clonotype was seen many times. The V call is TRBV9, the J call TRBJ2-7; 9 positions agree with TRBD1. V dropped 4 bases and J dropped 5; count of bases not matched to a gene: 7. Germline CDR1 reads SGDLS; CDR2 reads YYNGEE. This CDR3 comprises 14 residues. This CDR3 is CASSLMGQGDEQYF. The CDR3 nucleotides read TGTGCCAGCAGCCTAATGGGACAGGGCGACGAGCAGTACTTC.